This TCR beta chain was documented in a study of T cell responses to AZD1222 COVID-19 vaccine. Study outcomes and limitations: Unmutated variant regions are reportedly the target of nearly half of TCRs that are spike-specific. The donor group comprised mostly white British people and more females; the analysis possibly underestimated clonal diversity.

The repertoire was sequenced with immunoSEQ multiplex PCR; TCRdb's copy has only in-frame clones and lacks some. The profile shows 200,000 or so clones, about 94% of them singletons. V was trimmed by 3 bases and J by 7 bases, leaving 12 bases between them. This CDR3 region has 12 residues. CDR1 is DFQATT and CDR2 is SNEGSKA in the germline V gene (reference sequence). About this clone: Its antigen is unidentified.

The TCR comes from an adult in good health. The material sequenced was peripheral blood, taken on day 0 of AZD1222 vaccination. V usage is TRBV20-1 and J usage is TRBJ1-2, with a possible D match to TRBD1 (5 bases). CDR3 in DNA: TGCAGTGCTAGTCCTAGGGGCGCTGGCTACACCTTC. The encoded protein is CSASPRGAGYTF.